This T cell receptor beta chain was recovered during a study of cytomegalovirus exposure and HLA in healthy donors. About the study: An early release of data contained 70 million to 95 million unique TCRs, which came from HLA-typed donors. Study-level points and caveats: Approximately 17,000 TCR beta sequences were associated with HLA alleles at 0.05 false discovery rate in a later analysis.

This PCR relied on a set of 60 Vbeta primers and 13 Jbeta primers. TCRdb keeps only in-frame clones here, not all; method: immunoSEQ multiplex PCR. The table records 65,000 to 90,000 clones, 86% of them present only once. Healthy bone marrow donors made up the donors. With regard to this clone: Its antigen is undetermined.

The V gene lost 0 bases and the J gene lost 5 bases, with 13 bases spanning the gap. There are 15 residues in the CDR3. Per the germline V gene, CDR1 is MNHNS and CDR2 is SASEGT. The source material was PBMCs. V gene TRBV6-1 combines with J gene TRBJ2-5, with a tentative D call TRBD2 (6 bases). The clonotype was recovered from a woman aged 30 to 39 in good health and CMV-seronegative. This CDR3 reads CASSEAAGGAETQYF. The CDR3 coding sequence is TGTGCCAGCAGTGAAGCGGCCGGCGGGGCGGAGACCCAGTACTTC.